What follows are 14 T cell receptor beta chains derived from one specimen sequenced in a study of identical twins. One entry per CDR3 protein results from TCRdb running MiXCR on the 5' RACE reads. The sample includes 450,000 to 650,000 distinct CDR3 sequences, around 15% of them seen just once. Separately, the same data were catalogued under a study of yellow fever vaccine responses in identical twins.

The material sequenced was CD4+ T cells sorted from blood. These receptors all stem from a woman younger than 35 in good health.

In its sample, this clonotype was seen a few times. The rearrangement uses TRBV10-3 and TRBJ2-1; 14 positions match TRBD2. The CDR3 has 15 amino acids. CDR1 and CDR2 from the germline V gene are ENHRY and SYGVKD. V shed 8 bases and J 6 bases; nucleotides not matched to a gene: 6. CDR3 DNA sequence: TGTGCCATCCAAGTGACTAGCGGGAGGGTCAATGAGCAGTTCTTC. Its protein product is CAIQVTSGRVNEQFF.

V and J are TRBV7-9 and TRBJ2-1, with 13 bases identical to TRBD2. The CDR3 contains 17 residues. The junction had 5 bases not matched to a gene; V was cut back by 1 base and J by 5 bases. Germline V lookup: CDR1 SEHNR, CDR2 FQNEAQ (reference sequence). In DNA, the CDR3 is TGTGCCAGCAGCTTAGGGACTAGCGGGAGCCAGGACAATGAGCAGTTCTTC. It specifies CASSLGTSGSQDNEQFF.

This CDR3 reads CASSYSWTREKLFF. The CDR3 nucleotides read TGTGCCAGCAGTTACTCTTGGACTAGGGAAAAACTGTTTTTT. The chain joins TRBV6-5 to TRBJ1-4; D gene unclear. With 0 bases removed from V and 8 bases from J, the gap between germline ends came to 10 bases. Germline CDR1 and CDR2: MNHEY and SVGAGI. The CDR3 extends over 14 amino acids.

This clonotype was recorded a few times. The rearrangement uses TRBV19 and TRBJ1-1; D perhaps matches TRBD1 (5 bases). Germline assignment: CDR1 LNHDA and CDR2 SQIVND (reference sequence). The CDR3 contains 19 residues. V lost 3 bases to trimming and J lost 0 bases, with 23 bases between them. This chain's CDR3 is CASSIGILWGRSLNTEAFF. In DNA form, the CDR3 reads TGTGCCAGTAGTATCGGAATACTCTGGGGACGGTCTTTGAACACTGAAGCTTTCTTT.

The V gene is TRBV6-4, the J gene TRBJ2-4; weak D call: TRBD2 (5 bases). The V gene's germline CDR1 is MRHNA and CDR2 SNTAGT. The length of the CDR3 is 9 residues. The CDR3 sequence is CSGAGRLYF. CDR3 coding DNA: TGTAGCGGAGCCGGGCGGCTGTACTTC.

The chain employs TRBV2 and TRBJ2-7; 8 bases line up with TRBD1. V was pared by 10 bases and J by 4 bases, with 6 bases of the junction left unmatched. Per germline, CDR1 SNHLY and CDR2 FYNNEI. The CDR3 covers 12 residues. The CDR3 DNA is TGTGCCAAAAACCGACAGGGGTACGAGCAGTACGTC. This gives the protein CAKNRQGYEQYV.

This chain links TRBV12-3 or TRBV12-4 with TRBJ2-6; D possibly corresponds to TRBD1 (6 bases). The CDR3 loop spans 18 amino acids. V was pared by 5 bases and J by 3 bases, with 20 bases between. Written as DNA, the CDR3 is TGTGCCAGCAGTGGCCCGAGTCCAGGGGTGAATGGGGCCAACGTCCTGACTTTC. Translating it yields CASSGPSPGVNGANVLTF.

This clonotype was found a few times. This sequence joins TRBV29-1 and TRBJ2-1; 14 bases align to TRBD2. This CDR3 region has 16 residues. In germline, CDR1 is SQVTM, CDR2 ANQGSEA. J was trimmed by 9 bases and V by 7 bases; bases with no gene match: 14. The CDR3 sequence is CSAFRVGTSGSGEQFF. The CDR3 DNA reads TGCAGCGCCTTCAGGGTGGGGACTAGCGGGAGTGGTGAGCAGTTCTTC.

This rearrangement joins TRBV11-2 to TRBJ2-1, with 8 bases fitting TRBD2. J was trimmed by 4 bases and V by 5 bases; bases with no gene match: 10. The length of the CDR3 is 16 residues. The germline V gene has CDR1 SGHAT and CDR2 FQNNGV. The CDR3: CASSPGRVLAYNEQFF. The CDR3 DNA is TGTGCCAGCAGCCCCGGGAGGGTCTTGGCATACAATGAGCAGTTCTTC.

This clonotype was seen only a few times. The chain is built from TRBV20-1 and TRBJ1-4; D gene uncertain. The CDR3 length is 13 residues. Trimming pared 2 bases from V and 5 bases from J, leaving 9 bases between. The germline V gene encodes CDR1 DFQATT and CDR2 SNEGSKA (reference sequence). The CDR3 sequence is CSARSGPNEKLFF. As DNA, the CDR3 is TGCAGTGCTAGATCCGGGCCCAATGAAAAACTGTTTTTT.

V gene TRBV7-8 combines with J gene TRBJ2-7; no clear D gene. CDR3 length: 15 amino acids. Trimming removed 5 bases from V and 4 bases from J, with 18 bases in between. CDR1 and CDR2 (germline): SGHVS, FQNEAQ. The CDR3 sequence: CASSPSSGQEYEQYV. CDR3 DNA: TGTGCCAGCAGCCCCTCCTCGGGCCAGGAGTACGAGCAGTACGTC.

Worth noting for this clonotype: This clone may be a read error of a much larger clone one base away. The V gene is TRBV3-1, the J gene TRBJ2-1, with 11 bases identical to TRBD2. J gave up 5 bases and V 4 bases, and 1 base lay outside the gene matches. The CDR3 spans 14 residues. Looked up from germline, CDR1 is LGHDT and CDR2 is YNNKEL (reference sequence). CDR3 in DNA: TGTGCCAGCAGCCGACTAGCGGGAAACAATGAGCAGTTCTTC. Translation gives CASSRLAGNNEQFF.

The chain employs TRBV3-1 and TRBJ1-2, with 8 bases that match TRBD1. The CDR3 runs 14 residues. V shed 4 bases and J 7 bases; nucleotides not matched to a gene: 8. Looked up from germline, CDR1 is LGHDT and CDR2 is YNNKEL (reference sequence). CDR3 amino acids: CASSRLRTGFGYTF. The DNA of the CDR3 is TGTGCCAGCAGCCGATTAAGGACAGGGTTTGGCTACACCTTC.

This clonotype was detected many times. J is TRBJ1-6 and V is TRBV2; D is uncertain. Germline V gene data show CDR1 as SNHLY and CDR2 as FYNNEI. The CDR3 has 12 amino acids. The germline V and J ends were trimmed by 1 base and 8 bases, with 3 bases remaining between them. The CDR3 nucleotides are TGTGCCAGCAGTGAAGGGGATTCACCCCTCCACTTT. It translates to CASSEGDSPLHF.